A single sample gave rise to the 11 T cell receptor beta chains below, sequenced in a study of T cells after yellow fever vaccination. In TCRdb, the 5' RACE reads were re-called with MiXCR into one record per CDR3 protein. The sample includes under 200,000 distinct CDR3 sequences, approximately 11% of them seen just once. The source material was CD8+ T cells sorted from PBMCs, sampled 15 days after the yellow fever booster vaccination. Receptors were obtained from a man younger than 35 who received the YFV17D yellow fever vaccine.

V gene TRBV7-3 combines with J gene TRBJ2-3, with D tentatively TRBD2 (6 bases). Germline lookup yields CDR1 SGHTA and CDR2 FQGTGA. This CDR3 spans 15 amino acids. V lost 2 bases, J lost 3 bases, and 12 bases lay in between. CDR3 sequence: CASSLAGYFTDTQYF. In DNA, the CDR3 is TGTGCCAGCAGCTTAGCGGGGTACTTTACAGATACGCAGTATTTT. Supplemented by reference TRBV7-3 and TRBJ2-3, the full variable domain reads GAGVSQTPSNKVTEKGKYVELRCDPISGHTALYWYRQSLGQGPEFLIYFQGTGAADDSGLPNDRFFAVRPEGSVSTLKIQRTERGDSAVYLCASSLAGYFTDTQYFGPGTRLTVL.

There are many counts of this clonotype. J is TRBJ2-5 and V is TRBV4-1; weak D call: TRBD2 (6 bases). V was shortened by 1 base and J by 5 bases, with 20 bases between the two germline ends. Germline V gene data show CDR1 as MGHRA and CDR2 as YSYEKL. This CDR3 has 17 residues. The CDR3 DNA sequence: TGCGCCAGCAGCCAAGGGCCTACCGGGAGCTTGATGGAGACCCAGTACTTC. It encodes CASSQGPTGSLMETQYF.

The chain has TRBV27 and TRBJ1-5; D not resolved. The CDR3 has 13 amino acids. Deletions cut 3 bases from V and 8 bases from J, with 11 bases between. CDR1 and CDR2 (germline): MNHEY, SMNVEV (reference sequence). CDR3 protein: CASSLGGREPQHF. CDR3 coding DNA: TGTGCCAGCAGTTTGGGTGGGAGGGAGCCCCAGCATTTT.

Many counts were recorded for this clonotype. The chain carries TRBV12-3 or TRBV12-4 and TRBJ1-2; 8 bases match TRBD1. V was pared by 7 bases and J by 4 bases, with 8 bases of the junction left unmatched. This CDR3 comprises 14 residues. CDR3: CASTVGQGLYGYTF. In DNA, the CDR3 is TGTGCCAGCACCGTCGGACAGGGACTCTATGGCTACACCTTC.

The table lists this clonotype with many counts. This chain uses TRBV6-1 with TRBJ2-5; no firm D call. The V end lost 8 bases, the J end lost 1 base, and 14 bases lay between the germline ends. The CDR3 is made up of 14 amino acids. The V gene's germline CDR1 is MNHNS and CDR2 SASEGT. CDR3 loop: CASVSDWGQETQYF. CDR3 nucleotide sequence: TGTGCCAGCGTGTCCGATTGGGGCCAAGAGACCCAGTACTTC.

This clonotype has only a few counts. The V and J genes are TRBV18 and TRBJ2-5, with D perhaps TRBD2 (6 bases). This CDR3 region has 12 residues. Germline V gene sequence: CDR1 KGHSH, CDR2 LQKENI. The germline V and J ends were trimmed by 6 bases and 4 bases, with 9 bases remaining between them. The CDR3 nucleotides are TGTGCCAGCTCTCCCGGGAGAGAGACCCAGTACTTC. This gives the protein CASSPGRETQYF.

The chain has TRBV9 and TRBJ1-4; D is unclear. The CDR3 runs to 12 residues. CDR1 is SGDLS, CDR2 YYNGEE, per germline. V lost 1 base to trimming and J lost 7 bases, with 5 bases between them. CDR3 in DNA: TGTGCCAGCAGCGTATATGGTGAAAAACTGTTTTTT. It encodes CASSVYGEKLFF.

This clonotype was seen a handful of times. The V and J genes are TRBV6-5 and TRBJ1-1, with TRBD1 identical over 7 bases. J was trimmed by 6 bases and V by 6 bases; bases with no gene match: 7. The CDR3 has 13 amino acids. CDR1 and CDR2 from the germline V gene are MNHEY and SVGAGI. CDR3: CASSLNRGSEAFF. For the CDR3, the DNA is TGTGCCAGCAGCCTGAACAGGGGCTCTGAAGCTTTCTTT.

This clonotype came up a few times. CDR3 protein: CATSRGLRTEAFF. The CDR3 DNA sequence: TGTGCCACCAGCAGAGGGCTGCGCACTGAAGCTTTCTTT. The rearrangement links TRBV15 to TRBJ1-1; D is ambiguous. The CDR3 loop spans 13 amino acids. Germline CDR1 reads LNHNV; CDR2 reads YYDKDF (reference sequence). The V end was cut by 1 base, the J end by 4 bases, with 7 bases between.

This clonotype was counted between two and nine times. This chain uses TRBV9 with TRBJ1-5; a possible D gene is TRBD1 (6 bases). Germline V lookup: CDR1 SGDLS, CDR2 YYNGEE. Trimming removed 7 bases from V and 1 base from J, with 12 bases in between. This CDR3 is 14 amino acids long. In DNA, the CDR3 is TGTGCCAGCGGGCCGGGGGCGAGCAATCAGCCCCAGCATTTT. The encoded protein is CASGPGASNQPQHF.

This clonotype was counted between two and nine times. Here the CDR3 reads CASSPGTTTEQYF. The CDR3 bases are TGCGCCAGCAGCCCCGGGACCACCACCGAGCAGTACTTC. The V and J genes are TRBV4-1 and TRBJ2-7; D possibly uses TRBD1 or TRBD2 (5 bases each). V was trimmed by 4 bases and J by 6 bases, leaving 13 bases between them. CDR1 is MGHRA and CDR2 is YSYEKL in the germline V gene. This CDR3 contains 13 residues.